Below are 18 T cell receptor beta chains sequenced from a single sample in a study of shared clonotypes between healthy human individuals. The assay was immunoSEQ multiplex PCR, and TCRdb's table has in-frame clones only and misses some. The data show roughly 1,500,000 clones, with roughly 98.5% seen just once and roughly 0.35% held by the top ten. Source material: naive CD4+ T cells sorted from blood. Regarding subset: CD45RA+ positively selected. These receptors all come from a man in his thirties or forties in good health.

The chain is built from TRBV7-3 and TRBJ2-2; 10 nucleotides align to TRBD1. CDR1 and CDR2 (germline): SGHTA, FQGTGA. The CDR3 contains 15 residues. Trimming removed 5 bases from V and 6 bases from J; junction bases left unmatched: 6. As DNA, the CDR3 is TGTGCCAGCAGCCCATGGGACAGGGGAGCCGGGGAGCTGTTTTTT. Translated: CASSPWDRGAGELFF.

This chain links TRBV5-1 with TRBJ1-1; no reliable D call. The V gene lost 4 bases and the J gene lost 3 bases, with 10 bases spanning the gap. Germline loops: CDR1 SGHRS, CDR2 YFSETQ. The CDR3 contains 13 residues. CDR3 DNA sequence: TGCGCCAGCAGCCCGCTATTGGACACTGAAGCTTTCTTT. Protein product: CASSPLLDTEAFF.

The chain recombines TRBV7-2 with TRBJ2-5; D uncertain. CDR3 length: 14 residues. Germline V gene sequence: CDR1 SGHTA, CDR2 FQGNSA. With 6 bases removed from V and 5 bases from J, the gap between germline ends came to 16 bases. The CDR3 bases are TGTGCCAGCAGTAAGGGCTCCCCGGGCGAGACCCAGTACTTC. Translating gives CASSKGSPGETQYF.

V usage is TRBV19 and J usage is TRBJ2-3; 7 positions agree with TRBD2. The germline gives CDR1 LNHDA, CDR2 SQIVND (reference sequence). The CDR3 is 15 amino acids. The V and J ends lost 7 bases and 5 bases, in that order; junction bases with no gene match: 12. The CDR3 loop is CASTLREAGRDTQYF. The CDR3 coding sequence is TGTGCCAGTACCCTCCGGGAGGCGGGCCGAGATACGCAGTATTTT.

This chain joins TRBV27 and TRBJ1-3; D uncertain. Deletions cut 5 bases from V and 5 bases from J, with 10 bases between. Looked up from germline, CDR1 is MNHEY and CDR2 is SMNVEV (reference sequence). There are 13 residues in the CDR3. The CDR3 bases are TGTGCCAGCAGTCCCCACGATCGAAACACCATATATTTT. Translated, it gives CASSPHDRNTIYF.

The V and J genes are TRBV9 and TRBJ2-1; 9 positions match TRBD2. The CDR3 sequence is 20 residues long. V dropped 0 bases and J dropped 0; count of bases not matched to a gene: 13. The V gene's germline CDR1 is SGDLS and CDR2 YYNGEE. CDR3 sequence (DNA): TGTGCCAGCAGCGTAGACTCTAGCGGGACTTACCCCAGCTCCTACAATGAGCAGTTCTTC. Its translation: CASSVDSSGTYPSSYNEQFF.

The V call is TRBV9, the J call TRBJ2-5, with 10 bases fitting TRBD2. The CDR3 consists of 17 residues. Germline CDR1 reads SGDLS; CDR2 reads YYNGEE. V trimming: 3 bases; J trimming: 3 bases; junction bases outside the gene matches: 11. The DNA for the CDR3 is TGTGCCAGCAGCGCCGATCTACTAGCGGGATGGGAAGAGACCCAGTACTTC. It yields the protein CASSADLLAGWEETQYF.

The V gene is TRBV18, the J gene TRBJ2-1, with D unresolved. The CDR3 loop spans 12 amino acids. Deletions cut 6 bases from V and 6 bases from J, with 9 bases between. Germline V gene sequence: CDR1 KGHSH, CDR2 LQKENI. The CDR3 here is CASSPYFNEQFF. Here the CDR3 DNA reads TGTGCCAGCTCGCCGTACTTCAATGAGCAGTTCTTC.

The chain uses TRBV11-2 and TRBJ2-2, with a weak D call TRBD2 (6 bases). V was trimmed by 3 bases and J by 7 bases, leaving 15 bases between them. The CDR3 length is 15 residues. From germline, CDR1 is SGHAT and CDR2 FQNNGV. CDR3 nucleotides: TGTGCCAGCAGCTTCTCGCGGGAAATCTTCGGGGAGCTGTTTTTT. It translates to CASSFSREIFGELFF.

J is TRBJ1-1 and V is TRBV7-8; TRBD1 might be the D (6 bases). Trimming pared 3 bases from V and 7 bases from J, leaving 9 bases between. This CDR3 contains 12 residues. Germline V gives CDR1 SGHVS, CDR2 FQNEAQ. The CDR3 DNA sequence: TGTGCCAGCAGCTTGGACAGACTTGAAGCTTTCTTT. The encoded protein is CASSLDRLEAFF.

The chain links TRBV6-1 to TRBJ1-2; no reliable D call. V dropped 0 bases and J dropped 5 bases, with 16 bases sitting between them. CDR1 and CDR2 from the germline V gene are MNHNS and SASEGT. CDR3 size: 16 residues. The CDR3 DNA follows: TGTGCCAGCAGTGAAGCGCTAGAGGGTCGGACTTATGGCTACACCTTC. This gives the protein CASSEALEGRTYGYTF.

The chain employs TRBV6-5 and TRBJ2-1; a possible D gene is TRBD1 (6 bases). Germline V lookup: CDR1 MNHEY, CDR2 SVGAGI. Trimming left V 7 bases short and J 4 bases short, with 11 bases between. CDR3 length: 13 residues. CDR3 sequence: CASTQRGYNEQFF. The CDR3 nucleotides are TGTGCCAGCACCCAAAGGGGGTACAATGAGCAGTTCTTC.

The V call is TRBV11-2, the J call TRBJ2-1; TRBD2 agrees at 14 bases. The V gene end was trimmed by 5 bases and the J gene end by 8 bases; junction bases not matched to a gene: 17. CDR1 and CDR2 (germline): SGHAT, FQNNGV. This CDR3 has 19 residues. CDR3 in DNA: TGTGCCAGCAGCCTTAGGGGACTAGCGGGAGTAGACGAATTCTATGAGCAGTTCTTC. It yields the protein CASSLRGLAGVDEFYEQFF. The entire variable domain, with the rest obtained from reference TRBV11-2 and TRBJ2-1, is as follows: EAGVAQSPRYKIIEKRQSVAFWCNPISGHATLYWYQQILGQGPKLLIQFQNNGVVDDSQLPKDRFSAERLKGVDSTLKIQPAKLEDSAVYLCASSLRGLAGVDEFYEQFFGPGTRLTVL.

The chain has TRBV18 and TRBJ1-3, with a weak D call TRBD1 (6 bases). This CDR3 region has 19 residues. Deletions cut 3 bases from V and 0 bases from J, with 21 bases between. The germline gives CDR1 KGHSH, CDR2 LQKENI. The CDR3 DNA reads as TGTGCCAGCTCACCTAGACCGGGACAATCGAGGGGCTCTGGAAACACCATATATTTT. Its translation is CASSPRPGQSRGSGNTIYF. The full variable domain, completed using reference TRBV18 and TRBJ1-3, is NAGVMQNPRHLVRRRGQEARLRCSPMKGHSHVYWYRQLPEEGLKFMVYLQKENIIDESGMPKERFSAEFPKEGPSILRIQQVVRGDSAAYFCASSPRPGQSRGSGNTIYFGEGSWLTVV.

This CDR3 is CASSAETGGGTGELFF. The DNA of the CDR3 is TGTGCCAGCAGCGCCGAGACAGGGGGCGGAACCGGGGAGCTGTTTTTT. The V call is TRBV5-4, the J call TRBJ2-2; 10 bases are shared with TRBD1. The CDR3 spans 16 residues. CDR1 SGHNT and CDR2 YYREEE come from the germline V gene (reference sequence). Trimming took 4 bases from V and 5 from J; bases not matched to a gene: 8.

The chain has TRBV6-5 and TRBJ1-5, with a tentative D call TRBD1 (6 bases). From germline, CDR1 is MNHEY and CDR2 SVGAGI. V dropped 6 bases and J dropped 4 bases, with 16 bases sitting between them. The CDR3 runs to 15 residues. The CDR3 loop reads CASSLGGGRNQPQHF. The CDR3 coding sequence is TGTGCCAGCAGCCTTGGGGGGGGCAGAAATCAGCCCCAGCATTTT.

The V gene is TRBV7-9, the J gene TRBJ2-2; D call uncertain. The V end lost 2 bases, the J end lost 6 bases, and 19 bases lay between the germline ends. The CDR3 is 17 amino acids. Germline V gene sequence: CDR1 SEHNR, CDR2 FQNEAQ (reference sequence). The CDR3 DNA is TGTGCCAGCAGCTTAAAATCATTATCGTCTTCTCCCGGGGAGCTGTTTTTT. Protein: CASSLKSLSSSPGELFF.

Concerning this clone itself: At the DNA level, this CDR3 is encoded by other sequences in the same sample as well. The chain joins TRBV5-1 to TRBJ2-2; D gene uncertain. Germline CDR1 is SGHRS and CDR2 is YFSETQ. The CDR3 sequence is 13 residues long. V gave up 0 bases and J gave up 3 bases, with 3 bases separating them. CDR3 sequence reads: CASSLDYTGELFF. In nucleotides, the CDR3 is TGCGCCAGCAGCTTGGACTACACCGGGGAGCTGTTTTTT.